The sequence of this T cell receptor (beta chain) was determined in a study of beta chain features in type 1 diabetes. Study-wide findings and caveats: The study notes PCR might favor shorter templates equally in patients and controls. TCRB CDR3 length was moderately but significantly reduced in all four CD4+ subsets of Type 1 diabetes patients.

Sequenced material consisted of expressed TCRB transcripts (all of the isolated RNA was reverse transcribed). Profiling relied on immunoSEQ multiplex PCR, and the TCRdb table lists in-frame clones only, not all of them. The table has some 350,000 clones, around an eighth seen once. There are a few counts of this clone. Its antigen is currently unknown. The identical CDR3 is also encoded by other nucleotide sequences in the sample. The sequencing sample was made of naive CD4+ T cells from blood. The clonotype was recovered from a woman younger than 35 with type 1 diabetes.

CDR3 DNA sequence: TGTGCCAGCAGCCCGGGACAGGAAGCTTTCTTT. Encoded protein: CASSPGQEAFF. The V and J genes are TRBV7-9 and TRBJ1-1, with TRBD1 matching 7 bases. This CDR3 region has 11 residues. Trimming cost V 5 bases and J 8 bases; bases outside gene matches: 2. Germline V gene data show CDR1 as SEHNR and CDR2 as FQNEAQ (reference sequence).